The present T cell receptor beta chain was sequenced within a study of PD-1 blockade in mismatch repair-deficient tumors (dated by TCRdb to about 2017). Regarding the research as a whole: The trial enrolled 86 consecutive patients with 11 to 12 mismatch repair-deficient cancer types between late 2013 and 2016, all previously treated and progressing. Tumor-associated T cell clones were tracked in the peripheral blood of patients responding to PD-1 blockade by deep sequencing of TCR CDR3 regions.

Per the germline V gene (reference sequence), LNHNV is the CDR1 and YYDKDF is the CDR2. V loses 0 bases of germline sequence and J loses 3 bases, and the interval between the two ends is 6 bases. Including the terminal cysteine and phenylalanine, the CDR3 comprises 13 residues. Of all the DNA, just the CDR3 is kept, 39 bases in frame from base 1. What the work shows at the level of the full study, not this receptor alone: Tumor-resident clones, often undetectable in blood before treatment, expanded rapidly after pembrolizumab and then contracted, generally before radiologic responses.

Library prep was done by the immunoSEQ multiplex PCR assay. TCRdb carries this immuneACCESS record with in-frame sequences only. Its versions omit some clonotypes, under half of them owing to an unresolved V gene in the studies checked, with the rest unexplained. This sample gives some 120,000 clones in total; 65% to 80% of them show up just once. 4% to 5% of the sample comes from the top ten. On this clone: It has no known antigen specificity. Base qualities are not provided; no much larger clone lies one nucleotide away.

For every enrolled patient, mismatch repair deficiency was confirmed by either polymerase chain reaction or immunohistochemistry. A few patients who responded to pembrolizumab therapy underwent TCR sequencing. The phase II trial prospectively evaluated PD-1 blockade with pembrolizumab in advanced mismatch repair-deficient cancers, independent of tissue of origin. Peripheral blood T cell samples were gathered serially, both before PD-1 blockade started and at multiple time points afterward. The timing of each blood sample was reported as weeks after the first dose of pembrolizumab. Sequencing was performed on peripheral blood, taken about 60 weeks after starting pembrolizumab. The sequence links TRBV15 to TRBJ2-7, with the D segment identity uncertain. This clonotype was obtained from an adult with mismatch repair-deficient cancer. The DNA sequence is given as TGTGCCACCAGCAGAGATCTGGACTACGAGCAGTACTTC. This is translated as CATSRDLDYEQYF.